The 3 T cell receptor beta chains given below trace back to one sample, sequenced in a study of Tregs in tolerant kidney transplant recipients. Related graft donors supplied nonmyeloablative bone marrow transplants, and mixed chimerism was transient. Using immunoSEQ multiplex PCR, the repertoire was profiled, and TCRdb retains in-frame clones only, with some absent. The profile covers 80,000 or so clones, with more than 85% appearing a single time and around 1.5% taken by the ten largest. This specimen consisted of CD4+ T cells from blood (PBMCs), obtained 24 months after the transplant. These receptors all stem from a human patient who received a combined kidney and bone marrow transplant. Some T cells may possibly be graft donor cells.

On this clone: Additional DNA sequences in this sample encode the identical CDR3. The J gene is TRBJ1-6, the V gene TRBV18; D gene unclear. The ends were cut back, 11 bases at V and 13 bases at J, with 36 bases in the middle. Per germline, CDR1 KGHSH and CDR2 LQKENI. The CDR3 is 18 residues long. CDR3 amino acids: CAPRPYHLSDCVGSPLHF. The CDR3 DNA sequence: TGTGCCCCTAGGCCTTACCACCTCTCGGACTGTGTAGGATCCCCCCTCCACTTT. The full variable domain, in which reference TRBV18 and TRBJ1-6 provide the parts outside the CDR3, is NAGVMQNPRHLVRRRGQEARLRCSPMKGHSHVYWYRQLPEEGLKFMVYLQKENIIDESGMPKERFSAEFPKEGPSILRIQQVVRGDSAAYFCAPRPYHLSDCVGSPLHFGNGTRLTVT.

This rearrangement joins TRBV7-8 to TRBJ2-7; a weak D match, TRBD1 (5 bases). V was clipped by 5 bases and J by 0 bases, with 20 bases between them. In germline, CDR1 is SGHVS, CDR2 FQNEAQ. This CDR3 is 17 amino acids long. The CDR3 nucleotides are TGTGCCAGCAGCCGTGACTTACGACAGCACGTCTCCTACGAGCAGTACTTC. Its translation is CASSRDLRQHVSYEQYF.

The V gene is TRBV2, the J gene TRBJ2-5, with D tentatively TRBD2 (5 bases). Trimming shortened V by 0 bases and J by 4 bases, and 12 bases separated the two germline ends. Germline CDR1 SNHLY, CDR2 FYNNEI. CDR3 size: 15 residues. The CDR3 DNA sequence: TGTGCCAGCAGTGAAGCAGCGGCGATTTCAGAGACCCAGTACTTC. Translating it yields CASSEAAAISETQYF.